The 21 T cell receptor beta chains below were found in one sample sequenced in a study of immune cell composition in non-small cell lung cancer. The repertoire was sequenced with immunoSEQ multiplex PCR; TCRdb's copy has only in-frame clones and lacks some. The sample records 950 to 1,100 clones, 69% being singletons. The source material was lung tumor tissue. These receptors all stem from a human donor with non-small cell lung cancer.

The gene calls are TRBV18 and TRBJ2-1; TRBD1 matches at 8 bases. V shed 6 bases and J 4 bases; nucleotides not matched to a gene: 11. Germline-derived CDR1 and CDR2 are KGHSH and LQKENI. This CDR3 has 16 amino acids. CDR3 region: CASSQTGAVGYNEQFF. Written as DNA, the CDR3 is TGTGCCAGCTCGCAGACAGGGGCCGTAGGATACAATGAGCAGTTCTTC.

The chain combines TRBV6-1 with TRBJ2-7; 7 bases align to TRBD2. After removal of 7 bases from V and 2 bases from J, the junction contained 5 bases not matched to a gene. The CDR3 runs to 13 residues. The germline gives CDR1 MNHNS, CDR2 SASEGT. CDR3 amino acids: CASKRGGAYEQYF. CDR3 DNA sequence: TGTGCCAGCAAGAGGGGAGGGGCCTACGAGCAGTACTTC.

This chain connects TRBV30 to TRBJ2-7; 8 nucleotides match TRBD1. The CDR3 totals 14 residues. The J segment lost 3 bases and the V segment lost 5 bases, leaving 9 bases of the junction unmatched. From germline, CDR1 is GTSNPN and CDR2 SVGIG (reference sequence). The CDR3 bases are TGTGCCTGGGACAGGGGTTCACACGACTACGAGCAGTACTTC. Translating it yields CAWDRGSHDYEQYF.

This clone was counted between two and nine times. The chain is built from TRBV30 and TRBJ1-1; D ambiguous. The germline CDR1 and CDR2 sequences are GTSNPN and SVGIG (reference sequence). Trimming removed 0 bases at V and 6 bases at J, with 8 bases between. CDR3 size: 12 residues. CDR3 protein: CAWSVKGAEAFF. CDR3 coding DNA: TGTGCCTGGAGTGTTAAAGGAGCTGAAGCTTTCTTT.

CDR3 region: CASSPGHRTDTQYF. DNA for the CDR3: TGTGCCAGCAGTCCTGGACACCGCACAGATACGCAGTATTTT. The chain has TRBV27 and TRBJ2-3; a possible D gene is TRBD1 (5 bases). Germline CDR1 is MNHEY and CDR2 is SMNVEV (reference sequence). The V end was cut by 5 bases, the J end by 1 base, with 10 bases between. This CDR3 comprises 14 residues.

The chain combines TRBV29-1 with TRBJ1-2; 9 bases line up with TRBD1. The CDR3 sequence is 15 residues long. Germline V gene sequence: CDR1 SQVTM, CDR2 ANQGSEA. V lost 4 bases and J lost 4; bases outside the gene matches: 10. The CDR3 reads CSVVIPTGGIYGYTF. CDR3 nucleotide sequence: TGCAGCGTTGTAATCCCGACAGGGGGTATCTATGGCTACACCTTC.

The gene calls are TRBV7-9 and TRBJ2-5, with 9 bases fitting TRBD2. Germline V gene sequence: CDR1 SEHNR, CDR2 FQNEAQ (reference sequence). Germline trimming cut 5 bases from V and 5 bases from J; bases unmatched to any gene: 12. The CDR3 sequence is 16 residues long. CDR3 coding DNA: TGTGCCAGCAGCCCACGAGTAGCGGGAGTTCGGGAGACCCAGTACTTC. Protein sequence: CASSPRVAGVRETQYF.

This chain uses TRBV10-3 with TRBJ2-7, with D possibly being TRBD2 (8 bases). V was cut by 2 bases and J by 9 bases, with 17 bases left in between. Germline CDR1 is ENHRY and CDR2 is SYGVKD. This CDR3 is built from 14 residues. CDR3 bases: TGTGCCATCAGTGAGGACAGGGCCGGGAGGGTGCAGTACTTC. Translating gives CAISEDRAGRVQYF.

The chain joins TRBV27 to TRBJ2-2; D may be TRBD1 (6 bases). Germline lookup yields CDR1 MNHEY and CDR2 SMNVEV (reference sequence). V lost 5 bases and J 7 bases, leaving 17 bases between the germline ends. The CDR3 contains 15 residues. This chain's CDR3 is CASSTPGTHHGELFF. The CDR3 coding sequence is TGTGCCAGCAGTACACCCGGGACACATCACGGGGAGCTGTTTTTT.

The chain joins TRBV2 to TRBJ2-7; 7 nucleotides line up with TRBD2. Losses at the gene ends were 11 bases for V and 3 bases for J; bases not matched to a gene: 10. The CDR3 has 13 amino acids. Germline-derived CDR1 and CDR2 are SNHLY and FYNNEI. The CDR3 DNA reads TGTGCCGGCGGGACTACCTCCTACTACGAGCAGTACTTC. Amino acids: CAGGTTSYYEQYF.

The gene calls are TRBV5-1 and TRBJ2-7; TRBD1 might be the D (5 bases). From germline, CDR1 is SGHRS and CDR2 YFSETQ. CDR3 size: 16 residues. The V and J ends lost 0 bases and 5 bases respectively, with 18 bases between them. The CDR3 sequence is CASSLGSQGRAHEQYF. The CDR3 region has the DNA TGCGCCAGCAGCTTGGGGTCGCAGGGTCGAGCACACGAGCAGTACTTC.

This chain connects TRBV5-1 to TRBJ2-7, with 8 bases aligning to TRBD1. Germline CDR1 reads SGHRS; CDR2 reads YFSETQ. The V and J ends lost 1 base and 5 bases, in that order; junction bases with no gene match: 11. The length of the CDR3 is 16 residues. CDR3 sequence reads: CASSLNGAGGFNEQYF. CDR3 in DNA: TGCGCCAGCAGCTTGAATGGGGCAGGGGGCTTCAACGAGCAGTACTTC. The variable domain in full, completed from reference TRBV5-1 and TRBJ2-7, reads KAGVTQTPRYLIKTRGQQVTLSCSPISGHRSVSWYQQTPGQGLQFLFEYFSETQRNKGNFPGRFSGRQFSNSRSEMNVSTLELGDSALYLCASSLNGAGGFNEQYFGPGTRLTVT.

This chain uses TRBV6-1 with TRBJ2-2, with 10 bases lining up with TRBD2. This CDR3 is built from 14 residues. Germline V gives CDR1 MNHNS, CDR2 SASEGT. The junction had 2 bases not matched to a gene; V was cut back by 5 bases and J by 5 bases. The CDR3 is CASSPLAGTGELFF. The CDR3 region has the DNA TGTGCCAGCAGTCCACTAGCGGGAACCGGGGAGCTGTTTTTT.

This chain links TRBV28 with TRBJ2-2; 12 nucleotides align to TRBD2. The V gene's germline CDR1 is MDHEN and CDR2 SYDVKM. This CDR3 comprises 19 residues. The V segment lost 2 bases and the J segment 0 bases; nucleotides outside the gene matches: 7. The CDR3, as DNA: TGTGCCAGCAGTTTAGAGTCTAGCGGGGGGGCGTCGAACACCGGGGAGCTGTTTTTT. Translated: CASSLESSGGASNTGELFF.

This rearrangement joins TRBV5-1 to TRBJ2-7; possibly TRBD2 for D (5 bases). CDR1 and CDR2 from the germline V gene are SGHRS and YFSETQ. The CDR3 is 13 residues long. Trimming took 3 bases from V and 3 from J, leaving 10 bases between them. The CDR3 DNA reads TGCGCCAGCAGCTCGGGGAACGGCTACGAGCAGTACTTC. It is translated as CASSSGNGYEQYF.

This chain links TRBV7-8 with TRBJ2-3; no clear D. V lost 1 base and J lost 4, with 6 bases in between. CDR3 length equals 13 residues. The germline CDR1 and CDR2 sequences are SGHVS and FQNEAQ. The CDR3 DNA reads TGTGCCAGCAGCTTAGGACTCCCAGATACGCAGTATTTT. It yields the protein CASSLGLPDTQYF. The full variable domain, in which reference TRBV7-8 and TRBJ2-3 provide the parts outside the CDR3, is GAGVSQSPRYKVAKRGQDVALRCDPISGHVSLFWYQQALGQGPEFLTYFQNEAQLDKSGLPSDRFFAERPEGSVSTLKIQRTQQEDSAVYLCASSLGLPDTQYFGPGTRLTVL.

The chain couples TRBV19 to TRBJ2-3, with 9 bases matching TRBD1. The CDR3 length is 14 residues. Trimming removed 5 bases from V and 7 bases from J; junction bases left unmatched: 7. Germline-derived CDR1 and CDR2 are LNHDA and SQIVND (reference sequence). The CDR3 here is CASSPRTGVHTQYF. In DNA, the CDR3 is TGTGCCAGTAGTCCACGGACAGGGGTACATACGCAGTATTTT.

V gene TRBV4-2 combines with J gene TRBJ1-4; TRBD1 is a possible D gene (6 bases). CDR1 and CDR2 from the germline V gene are LGHNA and YNFKEQ. The ends were cut back, 4 bases at V and 7 bases at J, with 16 bases in the middle. This CDR3 is 15 amino acids long. CDR3 nucleotide sequence: TGTGCCAGCAGCCGCTCGGCGCAGGGGAGTGAAAAACTGTTTTTT. Its translation is CASSRSAQGSEKLFF.

The V gene is TRBV18, the J gene TRBJ2-4; D is perhaps TRBD2 (5 bases). The germline V gene has CDR1 KGHSH and CDR2 LQKENI. The CDR3 has 14 residues. Trimming pared 3 bases from V and 15 bases from J, leaving 21 bases between. The CDR3 sequence is CASSPKGLGGLRYF. CDR3 DNA: TGTGCCAGCTCACCTAAAGGGCTAGGAGGACTTCGGTACTTC. Looking up the rest from reference TRBV18 and TRBJ2-4 gives the full variable domain: NAGVMQNPRHLVRRRGQEARLRCSPMKGHSHVYWYRQLPEEGLKFMVYLQKENIIDESGMPKERFSAEFPKEGPSILRIQQVVRGDSAAYFCASSPKGLGGLRYFGAGTRLSVL.

This rearrangement joins TRBV14 to TRBJ2-3, with TRBD1 matching over 9 bases. The length of the CDR3 is 15 residues. J lost 4 bases, V lost 4 bases, and 6 bases had no gene match. In germline, CDR1 is SGHDN, CDR2 FVKESK. The CDR3 spells CASSPYRGRADTQYF. CDR3 in DNA: TGTGCCAGCAGCCCCTACAGGGGGCGCGCAGATACGCAGTATTTT.

CDR3 amino acids: CASSPYPGNSNQPQHF. The CDR3, as DNA: TGTGCCAGCAGCCCGTACCCAGGGAACAGCAATCAGCCCCAGCATTTT. The chain recombines TRBV7-2 with TRBJ1-5; D is perhaps TRBD1 (5 bases). Germline values: CDR1 SGHTA, CDR2 FQGNSA. The germline V and J ends were trimmed by 5 bases and 1 base, with 15 bases remaining between them. This CDR3 has 16 residues.